Listed here are 24 T cell receptor beta chains from one sample, sequenced in a study of T-cell reconstitution after alpha-beta-depleted transplantation in children. Unique molecular identifiers were incorporated when the TCRbeta library was constructed. TCRdb ran MiXCR on the PCR reads and lists one entry per CDR3 protein. The sample carries hundreds of thousands of distinct CDR3 sequences, around 8.4% recorded once. The sequencing here drew on PBMCs, mostly from graft donor cells, taken 360 days after TCRalphabeta/CD19-depleted stem cell transplant. The receptors shown here come from a male patient aged 2-10 years who had a stem cell transplant for acute myeloid leukemia, so the T cells may come from the graft donor.

This clonotype was counted at least ten times. V and J are TRBV19 and TRBJ2-1, with D possibly TRBD2 on 7 matching bases. From germline, CDR1 is LNHDA and CDR2 SQIVND (reference sequence). V was shortened by 7 bases and J by 9 bases, with 31 bases between the two germline ends. The CDR3 runs 18 residues. The CDR3 spells CASNSPEGGVFRLGEQFF. The DNA for the CDR3 is TGTGCCAGTAATTCCCCCGAAGGGGGGGTTTTTCGGTTGGGTGAGCAGTTCTTC.

The chain combines TRBV20-1 with TRBJ1-5, with a possible D match to TRBD1 (5 bases). The germline V and J ends were trimmed by 3 bases and 4 bases, with 10 bases remaining between them. CDR3 length equals 13 residues. CDR1 is DFQATT and CDR2 is SNEGSKA in the germline V gene (reference sequence). CDR3 region: CSARERGNQPQHF. The CDR3 coding sequence is TGCAGTGCTAGGGAACGGGGGAATCAGCCCCAGCATTTT.

This clonotype was recorded at least ten times. The rearrangement joins TRBV4-1 to TRBJ2-7; tentative D call: TRBD1 (7 bases). This CDR3 comprises 15 residues. V lost 4 bases, J lost 4 bases, and 17 bases lay in between. The V gene's germline CDR1 is MGHRA and CDR2 YSYEKL. CDR3 nucleotide sequence: TGCGCCAGCAGCCCTTCAGGGGGAGGCCGATACGAGCAGTACTTC. Protein: CASSPSGGGRYEQYF.

V usage is TRBV9 and J usage is TRBJ2-3; 7 positions agree with TRBD2. The V and J ends lost 5 bases and 5 bases, in that order; junction bases with no gene match: 5. Germline assignment: CDR1 SGDLS and CDR2 YYNGEE. The CDR3 sequence is 13 residues long. As DNA, the CDR3 is TGTGCCAGCAGAGAACTAGCGAAAGATACGCAGTATTTT. It codes for CASRELAKDTQYF.

In nucleotides, the CDR3 is TGTGCCAGCAGCCAAGATAGGCGAGAGACCCAGTACTTC. Its protein is CASSQDRRETQYF. This sequence joins TRBV14 and TRBJ2-5; D ambiguous. The CDR3 extends over 13 amino acids. Germline V gene data show CDR1 as SGHDN and CDR2 as FVKESK. Trimming left V 0 bases short and J 4 bases short, with 6 bases between.

This clonotype was seen a few times. V is TRBV20-1 and J is TRBJ2-5; no definite D call. Germline V gene lookup returns CDR1 DFQATT and CDR2 SNEGSKA (reference sequence). The CDR3 contains 12 residues. The chain's CDR3 is CSPLKNGETQYF. The CDR3 nucleotides are TGCAGCCCCCTGAAAAACGGGGAGACCCAGTACTTC.

This clonotype was picked up a small number of times. V gene TRBV2 combines with J gene TRBJ1-2; D remains ambiguous. There are 14 residues in the CDR3. The germline gives CDR1 SNHLY, CDR2 FYNNEI. V lost 4 bases and J 3 bases, leaving 12 bases between the germline ends. CDR3 bases: TGTGCCAGCAGTGCGCGGCAGGCTGACTATGGCTACACCTTC. It yields the protein CASSARQADYGYTF.

This clonotype showed up just a few times. This sequence joins TRBV20-1 and TRBJ2-7; D is perhaps TRBD1 or TRBD2 (5 bases each). CDR1 is DFQATT, CDR2 SNEGSKA, per germline (reference sequence). V lost 5 bases and J lost 6, with 23 bases in between. CDR3 length equals 15 residues. CDR3 sequence (DNA): TGCAGTGCTCCTGATATGTCCGGGACCCGACCCGAGCAGTACTTC. It is translated as CSAPDMSGTRPEQYF.

The CDR3 protein is CAISVETYEQYF. The CDR3 coding sequence is TGTGCCATCTCGGTTGAGACGTACGAGCAGTACTTC. The V and J genes are TRBV10-3 and TRBJ2-7; unclear D gene. Germline V lookup: CDR1 ENHRY, CDR2 SYGVKD. The V end was cut by 8 bases, the J end by 4 bases, with 12 bases between. The CDR3 is made up of 12 amino acids.

The table lists this clonotype with many counts. This chain uses TRBV15 with TRBJ2-2; weak D call: TRBD2 (6 bases). V lost 1 base, J lost 3 bases, and 12 bases lay in between. Germline V gene sequence: CDR1 LNHNV, CDR2 YYDKDF (reference sequence). The CDR3 runs 16 residues. CDR3 sequence: CATSRGYSGDTGELFF. The DNA of the CDR3 is TGTGCCACCAGCAGAGGGTATAGCGGAGACACCGGGGAGCTGTTTTTT.

In nucleotides, the CDR3 is TGTGCCAGCAGCCGAGCGGGGACTAAGTACAATGAGCAGTTCTTC. Protein: CASSRAGTKYNEQFF. V gene TRBV6-1 combines with J gene TRBJ2-1; 7 nucleotides match TRBD2. V lost 6 bases and J lost 4; bases outside the gene matches: 9. Germline values: CDR1 MNHNS, CDR2 SASEGT. The CDR3 runs to 15 residues.

This clonotype has ten or more counts. The CDR3 DNA reads as TGCGCCAGCAGCTTCACAGGGGGCGGTACTGAAGCTTTCTTT. Translation: CASSFTGGGTEAFF. The chain joins TRBV4-1 to TRBJ1-1, with 9 nucleotides matching TRBD1. This CDR3 comprises 14 residues. In germline, CDR1 is MGHRA, CDR2 YSYEKL. V dropped 5 bases and J dropped 5; count of bases not matched to a gene: 6.

This clonotype was seen repeatedly, ten times or more. The chain is built from TRBV11-1 and TRBJ2-2, with D tentatively TRBD1 (5 bases). V was trimmed by 5 bases and J by 1 base, leaving 20 bases between them. CDR1 is SGHAT and CDR2 is FQDESV in the germline V gene (reference sequence). The CDR3 has 18 amino acids. CDR3 DNA sequence: TGTGCCAGCAGCCCCCGCCAGGGCCAGATTGGGAACACCGGGGAGCTGTTTTTT. This codes for CASSPRQGQIGNTGELFF.

This clonotype was seen just once. This chain joins TRBV10-2 and TRBJ2-7, with a tentative D call TRBD2 (5 bases). V was clipped by 2 bases and J by 0 bases, with 17 bases between them. This CDR3 contains 17 residues. The germline V gene has CDR1 WSHSY and CDR2 SAAADI. The DNA for the CDR3 is TGCGCCAGCAGTGAGCCGAGGGCAACGGGGAGCTCCTACGAGCAGTACTTC. It encodes CASSEPRATGSSYEQYF.

V gene TRBV2 combines with J gene TRBJ1-3; D gene ambiguous. V lost 1 base and J 4 bases, leaving 5 bases between the germline ends. In germline, CDR1 is SNHLY, CDR2 FYNNEI. CDR3 size: 13 residues. The CDR3 region is CASSEGPGNTIYF. In nucleotides, the CDR3 is TGTGCCAGCAGTGAAGGCCCGGGAAACACCATATATTTT.

This clonotype was counted a few times. The chain employs TRBV10-2 and TRBJ1-2; perhaps TRBD1 as D (6 bases). The CDR3 totals 14 residues. In germline, CDR1 is WSHSY, CDR2 SAAADI. Trimming cost V 8 bases and J 4 bases, with 17 bases left between them. The CDR3 reads CASDGGDGLYGYTF. CDR3 nucleotides: TGCGCCAGCGACGGGGGCGACGGCCTCTATGGCTACACCTTC.

This sequence joins TRBV10-3 and TRBJ2-3, with 10 positions matching TRBD2. Germline-derived CDR1 and CDR2 are ENHRY and SYGVKD. J was trimmed by 2 bases and V by 0 bases; bases with no gene match: 11. The CDR3 sequence is 19 residues long. The CDR3 sequence: CAISESTALLAGFTDTQYF. DNA for the CDR3: TGTGCCATCAGTGAGTCGACGGCGCTACTAGCGGGGTTCACAGATACGCAGTATTTT.

This clonotype was seen a few times. The chain couples TRBV12-3 or TRBV12-4 to TRBJ1-1; a weak D match, TRBD1 (5 bases). V lost 6 bases and J 6 bases, leaving 5 bases between the germline ends. The CDR3 has 10 residues. The CDR3 sequence: CASRGPEAFF. Here the CDR3 DNA reads TGTGCCAGCAGGGGACCTGAAGCTTTCTTT.

This clonotype appeared many times. The chain is built from TRBV4-2 and TRBJ1-4; D may be TRBD1 (5 bases). Trimming took 0 bases from V and 4 from J, leaving 12 bases between them. The CDR3 is 16 residues long. CDR1 is LGHNA and CDR2 is YNFKEQ in the germline V gene. The CDR3 is CASSQDGTGLNEKLFF. CDR3 DNA sequence: TGTGCCAGCAGCCAAGACGGCACAGGCCTTAATGAAAAACTGTTTTTT.

The CDR3 coding sequence is TGTGCCAGCAGCTTGAGGGGGCTAGGTACCGGGGAGCTGTTTTTT. Translation gives CASSLRGLGTGELFF. The chain has TRBV7-6 and TRBJ2-2; TRBD1 agrees at 7 bases. Germline V lookup: CDR1 SGHVS, CDR2 FNYEAQ. Germline trimming cut 3 bases from V and 5 bases from J; bases unmatched to any gene: 6. The CDR3 covers 15 residues.

This clonotype was detected only a few times. This rearrangement joins TRBV25-1 to TRBJ2-7; D gene uncertain. The ends were cut back, 1 base at V and 3 bases at J, with 10 bases in the middle. Germline CDR1 reads MGHDK; CDR2 reads SYGVNS. The CDR3 has 14 residues. As DNA, the CDR3 is TGTGCCAGCAGTGAATTGGGGTCAAACTACGAGCAGTACTTC. It encodes CASSELGSNYEQYF.

The V gene is TRBV5-6, the J gene TRBJ2-7, with 10 bases aligning to TRBD1. The germline V gene has CDR1 SGHDT and CDR2 YYEEEE. The CDR3 spans 13 residues. V lost 3 bases to trimming and J lost 6 bases; unmatched junction nucleotides: 3. The CDR3 loop reads CASSSWTGGEQYV. The CDR3 DNA is TGTGCCAGCAGCTCCTGGACAGGGGGCGAGCAGTACGTC.

This clonotype was observed a few times. The chain uses TRBV11-1 and TRBJ1-1; D is unresolved. V was trimmed by 3 bases and J by 0 bases, leaving 17 bases between them. CDR3 length equals 17 residues. Germline loops: CDR1 SGHAT, CDR2 FQDESV (reference sequence). The DNA of the CDR3 is TGTGCCAGCAGCTTGCGGTTAGAGGTCCTAATGAACACTGAAGCTTTCTTT. Translating gives CASSLRLEVLMNTEAFF. The full variable domain, with the rest looked up from reference TRBV11-1 and TRBJ1-1, is EAEVAQSPRYKITEKSQAVAFWCDPISGHATLYWYRQILGQGPELLVQFQDESVVDDSQLPKDRFSAERLKGVDSTLKIQPAELGDSAMYLCASSLRLEVLMNTEAFFGQGTRLTVV.

In regard to this clonotype: Just one base apart from a much larger clone, this may be a read error. This CDR3 fails to terminate in the conserved phenylalanine or tryptophan, so it likely reflects a read error. This chain joins TRBV6-1 and TRBJ2-5; no definite D call. The germline CDR1 and CDR2 sequences are MNHNS and SASEGT. The V end lost 6 bases, the J end lost 1 base, and 12 bases lay between the germline ends. The CDR3 contains 14 residues. In DNA form, the CDR3 reads TGTGCCAGCAGAGGTCGGAGCCTCCAAGAGACCCAGTACTAC. It yields the protein CASRGRSLQETQYY.